Described below is a single T cell receptor (beta chain) sequence and its context. What it recognizes is unknown. From germline, CDR1 is SGDLS and CDR2 YYNGEE. The ends lost 2 bases at V and 4 bases at J; junction bases unmatched: 8. CDR3 length: 15 residues. This entry comes from a study of cytomegalovirus exposure and HLA in healthy donors. With 60 Vbeta and 13 Jbeta primers, the PCR was carried out. TCRdb's copy holds only in-frame clones and misses some; the assay was immunoSEQ multiplex PCR. The sample contains approximately 290,000 clones, 80% of which appear only once. Study-wide results and caveats: Some V segments, TRBV6-2 and TRBV6-3 among them, were indistinguishable and were therefore excluded.

The material sequenced was PBMCs. V gene TRBV9 combines with J gene TRBJ2-7, with TRBD2 matching over 8 bases. The TCR was taken from a girl aged 2 to 10 in good health and CMV-seronegative. The CDR3 nucleotides are TGTGCCAGCAGCGTCGGGACTAGTCACAGTTACGAGCAGTACTTC. It translates to CASSVGTSHSYEQYF. Using reference TRBV9 and TRBJ2-7 for the parts outside the CDR3, the full variable domain is DSGVTQTPKHLITATGQRVTLRCSPRSGDLSVYWYQQSLDQGLQFLIQYYNGEERAKGNILERFSAQQFPDLHSELNLSSLELGDSALYFCASSVGTSHSYEQYFGPGTRLTVT.